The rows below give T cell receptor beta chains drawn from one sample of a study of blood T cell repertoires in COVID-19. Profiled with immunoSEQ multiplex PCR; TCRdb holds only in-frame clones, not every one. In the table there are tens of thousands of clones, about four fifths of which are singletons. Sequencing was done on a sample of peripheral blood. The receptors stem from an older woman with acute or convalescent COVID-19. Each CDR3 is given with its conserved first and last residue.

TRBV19,CASRLGGTTTNEKLFF
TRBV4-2,CASSPRTSGGQETQYF
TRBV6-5,CASSDSLGTNEKLFF
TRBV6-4,CASTDRASGGRNTGELFF
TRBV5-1,CASSFVQGSTEAFF
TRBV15,CATSKGDRGPQETQYF
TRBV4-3,CASSLLGGRGVNTGELFF
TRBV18,CASSPPNSPNQPQHF
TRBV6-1,CASSEGGQTYQPQHF
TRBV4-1,CASSQDEMRAFF
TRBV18,CASSPPGQVLYTF
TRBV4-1,CASSQETGDQPQHF
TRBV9,CASRVGLDRGSNTEAFF
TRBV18,CASSMGTTGVADTQYF
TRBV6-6,CASRGHKDHNEQFF
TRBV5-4,CASSLTSGATDTQYF
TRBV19,CASSIDGQLQAFF
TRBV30,CACHRTGHGYTF
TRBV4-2,CASSQDRTTNEQFF
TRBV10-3,CAITDRERTEAFF
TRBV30,CAWRGGGGPQHF
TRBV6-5,CASSYSRDYGYTF
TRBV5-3,CARSLGGREGLKGNQPQHF
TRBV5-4,CASSLGGGGRMYEQYF
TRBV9,CASSPRQGGTGELFF
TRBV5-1,CASSSRTGANTEAFF
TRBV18,CASSITGGWSNQPQHF
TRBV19,CASSIGGTGWFGNQPQHF
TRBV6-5,CASSPANYGYTF
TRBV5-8,CASPDTYYEQYF
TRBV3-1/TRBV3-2,CASSQTWAGRYEQYF
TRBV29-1,CSVYLLTSGGKYEQYF
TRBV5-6,CASSFLYGSSYNEQFF
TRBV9,CASSAPPGQGDEQFF
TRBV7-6,CASSLKQGRLGSPLHF
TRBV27,CASSSFGQNNQPQHF
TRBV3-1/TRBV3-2,CASSHGTLSLNYGYTF
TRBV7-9,CASSLQQPGANVLTF
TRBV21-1,CASSKLPTGSEAFF
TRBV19,CASSIPLGAFF
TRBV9,CASSAREGRQYF
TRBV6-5,CASSYSTGQPQHF
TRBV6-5,CASRTSSGGLFF
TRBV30,CAWNAQTDEKLFF
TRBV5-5,CASSLRQGGSPLHF
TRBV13,CASSLRENTDTQYF
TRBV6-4,CASSRLPGDEQYF
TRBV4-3,CASSQEGLGNTGELFF
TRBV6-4,CASSDIAGRGELFF
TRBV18,CASSRDGGFSGANVLTF
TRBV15,CATSSSANTQYF
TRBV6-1,CASSPTGETYEQYF
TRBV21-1,CASSKLAAEDYEQYF
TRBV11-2,CASSPIRQPYNSPLHF
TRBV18,CASSPRPGNEQFF
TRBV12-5,CASGLESVSYEQYF
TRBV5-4,CASSSTGQAYEQYF
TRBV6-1,CASSENPGGNYGYTF
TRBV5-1,CASSLVQRNTEAFF
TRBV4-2,CASSQDRGGPTDTQYF